Described below is a single T cell receptor beta chain sequence and its context. Its specificity is unknown. J lost 6 bases, V lost 6 bases, and 3 bases had no gene match. The germline V gene encodes CDR1 ENHRY and CDR2 SYGVKD. The CDR3 is made up of 14 amino acids. A single record per CDR3 protein comes from TCRdb applying MiXCR to the reads. The data hold about 890,000 distinct CDR3 sequences, with approximately 33% observed a single time. These data originate in a study of T cell repertoires in cytomegalovirus infection. This TCR was recovered from a human donor in good health (CMV status not recorded). Some clones in this sample may be carry-over from other donors' samples. The chain uses TRBV10-3 and TRBJ1-6; 9 bases map to TRBD1. The starting material was cultured CD8+ T cells from PBMCs, obtained from culture after CMV antigen stimulation. CDR3 sequence: CAIRGTGSNSPLHF. In DNA, the CDR3 is TGTGCCATCAGGGGGACAGGGAGTAATTCACCCCTCCACTTT.